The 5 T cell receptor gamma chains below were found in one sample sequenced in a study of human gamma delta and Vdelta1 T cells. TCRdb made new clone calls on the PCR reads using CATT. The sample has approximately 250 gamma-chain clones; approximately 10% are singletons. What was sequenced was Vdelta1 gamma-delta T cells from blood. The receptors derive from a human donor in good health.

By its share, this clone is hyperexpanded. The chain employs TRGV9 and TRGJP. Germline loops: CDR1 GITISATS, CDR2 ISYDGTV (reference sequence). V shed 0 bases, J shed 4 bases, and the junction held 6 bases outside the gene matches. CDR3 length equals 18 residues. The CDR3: CALWEVQGQELGKKIKVF. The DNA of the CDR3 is TGTGCCTTGTGGGAGGTGCAGGGACAAGAGTTGGGCAAAAAAATCAAGGTATTT.

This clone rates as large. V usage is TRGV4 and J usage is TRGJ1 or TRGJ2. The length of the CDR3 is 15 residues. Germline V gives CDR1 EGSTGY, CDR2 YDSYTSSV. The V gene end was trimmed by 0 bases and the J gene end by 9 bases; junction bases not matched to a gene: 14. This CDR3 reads CATWDGRKGGPKKLF. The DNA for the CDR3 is TGTGCCACCTGGGATGGGCGGAAAGGGGGCCCTAAGAAACTCTTT.

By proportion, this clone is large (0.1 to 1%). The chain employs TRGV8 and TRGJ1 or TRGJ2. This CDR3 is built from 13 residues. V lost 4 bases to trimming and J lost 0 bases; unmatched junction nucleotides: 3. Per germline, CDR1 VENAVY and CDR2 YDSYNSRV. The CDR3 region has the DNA TGTGCCACCTGGGAGCGGAATTATTATAAGAAACTCTTT. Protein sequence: CATWERNYYKKLF.

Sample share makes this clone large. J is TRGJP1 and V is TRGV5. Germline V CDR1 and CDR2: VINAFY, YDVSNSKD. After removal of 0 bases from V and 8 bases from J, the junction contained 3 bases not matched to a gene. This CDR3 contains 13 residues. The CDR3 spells CATWDRLGWFKIF. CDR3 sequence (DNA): TGTGCCACCTGGGACAGGCTAGGTTGGTTCAAGATATTT.

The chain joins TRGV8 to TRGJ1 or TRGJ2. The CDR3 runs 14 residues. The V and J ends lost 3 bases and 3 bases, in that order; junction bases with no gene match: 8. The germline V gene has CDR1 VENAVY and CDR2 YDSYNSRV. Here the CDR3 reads CATWDVSTYYKKLF. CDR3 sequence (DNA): TGTGCCACCTGGGATGTTAGTACTTATTATAAGAAACTCTTT.